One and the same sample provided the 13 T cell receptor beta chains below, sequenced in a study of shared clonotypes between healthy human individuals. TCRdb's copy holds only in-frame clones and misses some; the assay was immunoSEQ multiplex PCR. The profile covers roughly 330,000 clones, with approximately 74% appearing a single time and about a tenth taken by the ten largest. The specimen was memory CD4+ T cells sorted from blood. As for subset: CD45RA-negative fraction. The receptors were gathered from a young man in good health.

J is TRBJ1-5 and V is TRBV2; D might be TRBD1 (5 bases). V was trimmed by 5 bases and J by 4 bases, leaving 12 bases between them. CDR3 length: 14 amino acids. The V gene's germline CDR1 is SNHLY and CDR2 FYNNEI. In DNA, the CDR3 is TGTGCCAGCAGTTCCGACAGTGGTAATCAGCCCCAGCATTTT. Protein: CASSSDSGNQPQHF.

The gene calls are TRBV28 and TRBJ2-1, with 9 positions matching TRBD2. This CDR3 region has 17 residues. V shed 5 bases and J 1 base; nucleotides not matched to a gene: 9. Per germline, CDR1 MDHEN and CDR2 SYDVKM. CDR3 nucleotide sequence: TGTGCCAGCAGTCTACCAGCGGGAGGTTTGTCCTACAATGAGCAGTTCTTC. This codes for CASSLPAGGLSYNEQFF.

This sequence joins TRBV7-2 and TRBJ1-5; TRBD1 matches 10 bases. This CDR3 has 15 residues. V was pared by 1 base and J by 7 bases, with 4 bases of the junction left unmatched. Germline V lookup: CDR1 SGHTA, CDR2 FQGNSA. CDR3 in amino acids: CASSLGGTGEQPQHF. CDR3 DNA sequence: TGTGCCAGCAGCTTAGGTGGGACAGGGGAGCAGCCCCAGCATTTT.

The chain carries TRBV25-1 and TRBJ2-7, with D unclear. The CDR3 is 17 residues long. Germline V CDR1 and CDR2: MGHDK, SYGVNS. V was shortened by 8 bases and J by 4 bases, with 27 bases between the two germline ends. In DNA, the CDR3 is TGTGCCAGCCCCAGGACGATTCCTTTAAAGAAATTTTACGAGCAGTACTTC. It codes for CASPRTIPLKKFYEQYF.

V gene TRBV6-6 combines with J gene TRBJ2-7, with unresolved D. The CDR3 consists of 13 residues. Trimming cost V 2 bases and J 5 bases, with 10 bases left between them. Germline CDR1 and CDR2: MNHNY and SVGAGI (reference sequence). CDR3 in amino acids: CASSYPPGNEQYF. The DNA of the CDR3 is TGTGCCAGCAGTTACCCCCCGGGTAACGAGCAGTACTTC.

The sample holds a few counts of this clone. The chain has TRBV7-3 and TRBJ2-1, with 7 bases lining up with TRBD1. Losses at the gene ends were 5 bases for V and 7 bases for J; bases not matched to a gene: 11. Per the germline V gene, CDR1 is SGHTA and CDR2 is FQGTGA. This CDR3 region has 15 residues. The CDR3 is CASSNLRQGRNEQFF. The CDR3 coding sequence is TGTGCCAGCAGCAATCTCCGACAGGGAAGGAATGAGCAGTTCTTC.

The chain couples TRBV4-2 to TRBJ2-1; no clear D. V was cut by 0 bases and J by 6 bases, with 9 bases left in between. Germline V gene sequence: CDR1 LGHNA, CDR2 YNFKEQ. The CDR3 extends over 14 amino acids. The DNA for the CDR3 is TGTGCCAGCAGCCAAGATTTTGGGGTCAATGAGCAGTTCTTC. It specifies CASSQDFGVNEQFF.

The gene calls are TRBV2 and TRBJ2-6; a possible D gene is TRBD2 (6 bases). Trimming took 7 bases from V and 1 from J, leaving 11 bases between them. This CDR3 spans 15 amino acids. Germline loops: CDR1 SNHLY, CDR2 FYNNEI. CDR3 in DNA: TGTGCCAGCAAATTTGGGGGGTCTGGGGCCAACGTCCTGACTTTC. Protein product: CASKFGGSGANVLTF. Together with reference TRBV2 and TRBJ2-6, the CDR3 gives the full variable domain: EPEVTQTPSHQVTQMGQEVILRCVPISNHLYFYWYRQILGQKVEFLVSFYNNEISEKSEIFDDQFSVERPDGSNFTLKIRSTKLEDSAMYFCASKFGGSGANVLTFGAGSRLTVL.

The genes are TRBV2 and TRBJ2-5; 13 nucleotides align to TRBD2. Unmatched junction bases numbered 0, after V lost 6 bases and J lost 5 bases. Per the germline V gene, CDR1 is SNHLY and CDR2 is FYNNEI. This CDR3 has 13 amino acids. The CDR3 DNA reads TGTGCCAGCAGACTAGCGGGAGGGGAGACCCAGTACTTC. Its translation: CASRLAGGETQYF.

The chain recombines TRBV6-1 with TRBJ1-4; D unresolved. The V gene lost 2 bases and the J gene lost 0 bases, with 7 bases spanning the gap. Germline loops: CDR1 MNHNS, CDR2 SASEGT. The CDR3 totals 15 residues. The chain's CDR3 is CASSERPATNEKLFF. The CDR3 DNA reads TGTGCCAGCAGTGAACGCCCAGCAACTAATGAAAAACTGTTTTTT.

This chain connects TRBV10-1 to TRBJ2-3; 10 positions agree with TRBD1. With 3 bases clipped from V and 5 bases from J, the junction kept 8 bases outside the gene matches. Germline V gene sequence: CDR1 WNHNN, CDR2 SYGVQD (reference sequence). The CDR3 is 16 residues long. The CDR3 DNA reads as TGCGCCAGCAGTGACCGGTGGACAGGGGGAGTAGATACGCAGTATTTT. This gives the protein CASSDRWTGGVDTQYF.

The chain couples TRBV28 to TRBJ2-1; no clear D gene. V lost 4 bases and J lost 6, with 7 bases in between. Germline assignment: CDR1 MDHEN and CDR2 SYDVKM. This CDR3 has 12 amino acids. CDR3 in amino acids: CASSSPPNEQFF. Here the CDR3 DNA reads TGTGCCAGCAGTTCCCCTCCCAATGAGCAGTTCTTC.

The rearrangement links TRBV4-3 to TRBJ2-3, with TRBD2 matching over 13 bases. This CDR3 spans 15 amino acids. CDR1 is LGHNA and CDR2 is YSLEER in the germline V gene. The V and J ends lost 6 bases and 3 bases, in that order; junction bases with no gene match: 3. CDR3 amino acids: CASRRTSGRTDTQYF. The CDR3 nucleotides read TGCGCCAGCAGAAGGACTAGCGGGAGAACAGATACGCAGTATTTT.